These 28 T cell receptor beta chains were all obtained from the same sample, sequenced in a study of CD8 T cells in Susac syndrome. The authors reverse transcribed about 0.5 to 1 ug RNA with random hexamers. TCRdb redid the calling of the immunoSEQ multiplex PCR reads with MiXCR, one entry per CDR3 protein. The table records 170,000 or so distinct CDR3 sequences, 93% of them present only once. What was sequenced was CD4+ T cells from PBMCs. Receptors were obtained from a human donor with multiple sclerosis.

The chain has TRBV18 and TRBJ2-1; TRBD2 matches at 13 bases. The V segment lost 6 bases and the J segment 2 bases; nucleotides outside the gene matches: 7. The CDR3 totals 17 residues. Germline V gene data show CDR1 as KGHSH and CDR2 as LQKENI. The DNA for the CDR3 is TGTGCCAGCTCCCGCCAACTAGCGGGAGGGCCCTACAATGAGCAGTTCTTC. Its translation is CASSRQLAGGPYNEQFF.

V and J are TRBV3-1 and TRBJ2-2, with TRBD1 identical over 7 bases. This CDR3 contains 16 residues. Germline V gene lookup returns CDR1 LGHDT and CDR2 YNNKEL (reference sequence). V was clipped by 4 bases and J by 4 bases; unmatched bases: 9. The CDR3 bases are TGTGCCAGCAGCCTTCTCGGACAGGCCGGCACCGGGGAGCTGTTTTTT. Encoded protein: CASSLLGQAGTGELFF.

This clonotype was detected once. This chain connects TRBV30 to TRBJ1-5, with D perhaps TRBD1 (5 bases). CDR1 and CDR2 (germline): GTSNPN, SVGIG (reference sequence). Deletions cut 2 bases from V and 4 bases from J, with 12 bases between. The CDR3 runs 14 residues. The CDR3 is CAWSIGAVNQPQHF. In nucleotides, the CDR3 is TGTGCCTGGAGTATAGGGGCCGTAAATCAGCCCCAGCATTTT. Full variable domain (rest looked up from reference TRBV30 and TRBJ1-5): SQTIHQWPATLVQPVGSPLSLECTVEGTSNPNLYWYRQAAGRGLQLLFYSVGIGQISSEVPQNLSASRPQDRQFILSSKKLLLSDSGFYLCAWSIGAVNQPQHFGDGTRLSIL.

CDR3 residues: CSASHRGRVGYTF. DNA for the CDR3: TGCAGTGCGAGCCACAGGGGGAGGGTTGGCTACACCTTC. V gene TRBV20-1 combines with J gene TRBJ1-2; 8 bases are a match to TRBD1. The CDR3 spans 13 residues. From germline, CDR1 is DFQATT and CDR2 SNEGSKA (reference sequence). Losses at the gene ends were 6 bases for V and 7 bases for J; bases not matched to a gene: 10.

The CDR3 sequence: CSAWDRASNQPQHF. CDR3 nucleotides: TGCAGTGCGTGGGACAGGGCAAGCAATCAGCCCCAGCATTTT. This chain connects TRBV20-1 to TRBJ1-5; 9 bases match TRBD1. The V gene's germline CDR1 is DFQATT and CDR2 SNEGSKA (reference sequence). This CDR3 region has 14 residues. The ends lost 6 bases at V and 1 base at J; junction bases unmatched: 4.

The J gene is TRBJ1-4, the V gene TRBV12-3 or TRBV12-4; 7 bases line up with TRBD1. This CDR3 region has 14 residues. With 4 bases clipped from V and 7 bases from J, the junction kept 6 bases outside the gene matches. CDR3 DNA: TGTGCCAGCAGTTGGGGGACAGTGAGTGAAAAACTGTTTTTT. It encodes CASSWGTVSEKLFF.

The chain combines TRBV10-3 with TRBJ1-2, with D possibly TRBD1 on 5 matching bases. The CDR3 has 14 residues. With 2 bases removed from V and 7 bases from J, the gap between germline ends came to 14 bases. The germline gives CDR1 ENHRY, CDR2 SYGVKD. In nucleotides, the CDR3 is TGTGCCATCAGTGAGCAGGGACTGGACGGTGGCTACACCTTC. Encoded protein: CAISEQGLDGGYTF.

The CDR3 sequence is CATSVSGYNEQFF. The CDR3 region has the DNA TGTGCCACCAGTGTGAGTGGCTACAATGAGCAGTTCTTC. The chain couples TRBV24-1 to TRBJ2-1; no firm D call. There are 13 residues in the CDR3. Trimming removed 5 bases from V and 3 bases from J, with 7 bases in between. CDR1 and CDR2 from the germline V gene are KGHDR and SFDVKD.

This clonotype was detected only once. V gene TRBV7-3 combines with J gene TRBJ1-1; no clear D. From germline, CDR1 is SGHTA and CDR2 FQGTGA. The CDR3 extends over 13 amino acids. V lost 5 bases, J lost 0 bases, and 7 bases lay in between. CDR3 sequence (DNA): TGTGCCAGCAGCACTCAGATGAACACTGAAGCTTTCTTT. Protein product: CASSTQMNTEAFF.

This chain connects TRBV6-2 or TRBV6-3 to TRBJ1-5, with D possibly TRBD1 on 5 matching bases. The CDR3 sequence is 13 residues long. V dropped 5 bases and J dropped 9 bases, with 14 bases sitting between them. Per the germline V gene, CDR1 is MNHEY and CDR2 is SVGEGT. The CDR3 region has the DNA TGTGCCAGCAGTAACCTAGGGGAAGGGCCCCAGCATTTT. Its translation: CASSNLGEGPQHF.

The chain joins TRBV13 to TRBJ2-3, with a tentative D call TRBD2 (7 bases). The CDR3 is 15 amino acids. V was shortened by 5 bases and J by 1 base, with 13 bases between the two germline ends. From germline, CDR1 is PRHDT and CDR2 FYEKMQ (reference sequence). CDR3 in amino acids: CASSGGATRTDTQYF. Here the CDR3 DNA reads TGTGCCAGCAGCGGGGGGGCCACACGCACAGATACGCAGTATTTT.

This chain uses TRBV15 with TRBJ1-4; perhaps TRBD1 as D (5 bases). Germline V gene lookup returns CDR1 LNHNV and CDR2 YYDKDF (reference sequence). The V end lost 3 bases, the J end lost 4 bases, and 15 bases lay between the germline ends. This CDR3 has 16 amino acids. CDR3 in amino acids: CATSRRIGTDNEKLFF. CDR3 DNA sequence: TGTGCCACCAGCAGGCGGATCGGGACCGATAATGAAAAACTGTTTTTT.

J is TRBJ2-1 and V is TRBV5-1, with TRBD2 matching over 8 bases. Per germline, CDR1 SGHRS and CDR2 YFSETQ. V was clipped by 1 base and J by 8 bases; unmatched bases: 5. This CDR3 is 14 amino acids long. The CDR3 DNA reads as TGCGCCAGCAGCTTGTCAGCGGGAGCGCATGAGCAGTTCTTC. Translation: CASSLSAGAHEQFF.

The chain employs TRBV7-3 and TRBJ2-5; D is perhaps TRBD2 (6 bases). Germline assignment: CDR1 SGHTA and CDR2 FQGTGA. V shed 2 bases and J shed 9 bases, with 19 bases lying between them. This CDR3 is built from 15 residues. CDR3 bases: TGTGCCAGCAGCTTAGTGGCAGGTGGGGGGATGGCCCAGTACTTC. Translated: CASSLVAGGGMAQYF.

This rearrangement joins TRBV30 to TRBJ2-7; no definite D call. The V end was cut by 0 bases, the J end by 5 bases, with 11 bases between. The germline gives CDR1 GTSNPN, CDR2 SVGIG (reference sequence). The CDR3 spans 13 residues. The CDR3 DNA follows: TGTGCCTGGAGTGTAGATTCACCCAACGAGCAGTACTTC. Translated: CAWSVDSPNEQYF.

The chain recombines TRBV5-1 with TRBJ1-1, with D uncertain. V lost 9 bases and J 0 bases, leaving 12 bases between the germline ends. Looked up from germline, CDR1 is SGHRS and CDR2 is YFSETQ. The CDR3 contains 13 residues. In nucleotides, the CDR3 is TGCGCCACCTCGGACGGATTGAACACTGAAGCTTTCTTT. Encoded protein: CATSDGLNTEAFF. Complete variable domain (other parts from reference TRBV5-1 and TRBJ1-1): KAGVTQTPRYLIKTRGQQVTLSCSPISGHRSVSWYQQTPGQGLQFLFEYFSETQRNKGNFPGRFSGRQFSNSRSEMNVSTLELGDSALYLCATSDGLNTEAFFGQGTRLTVV.

This chain links TRBV30 with TRBJ2-3; 7 bases are a match to TRBD2. The CDR3 has 15 residues. Germline CDR1 reads GTSNPN; CDR2 reads SVGIG (reference sequence). The ends lost 5 bases at V and 2 bases at J; junction bases unmatched: 10. The chain's CDR3 is CAWCRGEGNTDTQYF. The CDR3 DNA reads TGTGCCTGGTGCCGCGGGGAGGGGAACACAGATACGCAGTATTTT.

The genes are TRBV15 and TRBJ2-7; 8 bases are shared with TRBD2. The V gene's germline CDR1 is LNHNV and CDR2 YYDKDF (reference sequence). The CDR3 has 15 residues. Unmatched junction bases numbered 9, after V lost 8 bases and J lost 0 bases. This CDR3 is CATGRGGGYSYEQYF. CDR3 coding DNA: TGTGCCACCGGACGGGGGGGAGGGTACTCCTACGAGCAGTACTTC.

This clonotype was seen a few times. This rearrangement joins TRBV4-1 to TRBJ1-2, with no clear D. CDR1 is MGHRA and CDR2 is YSYEKL in the germline V gene. This CDR3 contains 14 residues. The V end was cut by 2 bases, the J end by 8 bases, with 15 bases between. The CDR3 protein is CASSQLIPRSGYTF. The CDR3 DNA reads TGCGCCAGCAGCCAATTGATCCCGAGGTCGGGCTACACCTTC.

The rearrangement uses TRBV28 and TRBJ2-4, with TRBD1 identical over 9 bases. V was pared by 6 bases and J by 1 base, with 7 bases of the junction left unmatched. Germline CDR1 and CDR2: MDHEN and SYDVKM. The CDR3 sequence is 16 residues long. The CDR3 region has the DNA TGTGCCAGCAGCTTCACAGGGGGCGCGGCCAAAAACATTCAGTACTTC. It is translated as CASSFTGGAAKNIQYF.

The chain joins TRBV12-3 or TRBV12-4 to TRBJ2-4; D is unclear. With 5 bases removed from V and 0 bases from J, the gap between germline ends came to 11 bases. This CDR3 contains 15 residues. The CDR3 DNA sequence: TGTGCCAGCAGTCGCTTTGGTCTAGCCAAAAACATTCAGTACTTC. Translated: CASSRFGLAKNIQYF.

The V and J genes are TRBV20-1 and TRBJ2-7, with 7 bases matching TRBD2. The CDR3 contains 12 residues. The germline V gene has CDR1 DFQATT and CDR2 SNEGSKA (reference sequence). V lost 3 bases and J lost 6; bases outside the gene matches: 5. The CDR3 DNA reads TGCAGTGCTAGTCGCGGGAGTCGCGAGCAGTACTTC. Protein product: CSASRGSREQYF.

The V and J genes are TRBV9 and TRBJ2-1; the match to TRBD2 covers 7 bases. Losses at the gene ends were 0 bases for V and 4 bases for J; bases not matched to a gene: 4. Germline V gives CDR1 SGDLS, CDR2 YYNGEE. The CDR3 has 15 residues. The CDR3 is CASSVAREAYNEQFF. The CDR3 DNA is TGTGCCAGCAGCGTAGCTCGGGAGGCTTACAATGAGCAGTTCTTC.

The gene calls are TRBV10-3 and TRBJ1-3; D is unclear. V was cut by 2 bases and J by 0 bases, with 11 bases left in between. The CDR3 extends over 16 amino acids. CDR1 is ENHRY, CDR2 SYGVKD, per germline. For the CDR3, the DNA is TGTGCCATCAGTGAGGTTCCGGGTCGCTCTGGAAACACCATATATTTT. It is translated as CAISEVPGRSGNTIYF.

The chain carries TRBV19 and TRBJ2-2; a possible D gene is TRBD2 (6 bases). Per germline, CDR1 LNHDA and CDR2 SQIVND (reference sequence). V was shortened by 8 bases and J by 7 bases, with 26 bases between the two germline ends. This CDR3 region has 17 residues. For the CDR3, the DNA is TGTGCCAGTGGAAACCTCTGGACTACCCTAAGGGTCGGGGAGCTGTTTTTT. This sequence encodes CASGNLWTTLRVGELFF.

The chain uses TRBV20-1 and TRBJ1-1; no clear D gene. V was clipped by 3 bases and J by 5 bases, with 16 bases between them. Germline lookup yields CDR1 DFQATT and CDR2 SNEGSKA (reference sequence). This CDR3 has 14 residues. CDR3 sequence: CSARVHGYRTEAFF. For the CDR3, the DNA is TGCAGTGCTAGGGTACACGGGTATAGGACTGAAGCTTTCTTT.

This clonotype came up once. This rearrangement joins TRBV19 to TRBJ1-1, with TRBD1 matching over 8 bases. This CDR3 contains 18 residues. CDR1 and CDR2 from the germline V gene are LNHDA and SQIVND (reference sequence). With 1 base clipped from V and 1 base from J, the junction kept 11 bases outside the gene matches. The CDR3 region is CASSIARGRGLSNTEAFF. CDR3 bases: TGTGCCAGTAGTATAGCCAGGGGGCGCGGTCTGTCGAACACTGAAGCTTTCTTT.

This rearrangement joins TRBV20-1 to TRBJ2-5; possible D gene TRBD2, 6 bases. The CDR3 has 15 residues. Germline CDR1 DFQATT, CDR2 SNEGSKA (reference sequence). V was shortened by 5 bases and J by 4 bases, with 20 bases between the two germline ends. The CDR3 reads CSALPVTRRGETQYF. The CDR3, as DNA: TGCAGTGCTCTCCCTGTGACTCGGCGGGGAGAGACCCAGTACTTC.